This T cell receptor (beta chain) emerged from a study of human T cells and chemical hapten exposure. The time point was: patch test 1, 2 weeks after DPC sensitization. The treatment here: therapeutic diphenylcyclopropenone sensitization with weekly scalp DPC. Whole blood that had not been fractionated was the source of extracted total RNA. The V end was cut by 1 base, the J end by 4 bases, with 22 bases between. Looked up from germline, CDR1 is MDHEN and CDR2 is SYDVKM. The CDR3 is 18 residues long. In the case of this clonotype: Antigen specificity is unknown. A much larger clone differs by one base, so this may be a read error.

TCRdb re-called the RACE reads through MiXCR, storing one row per CDR3 protein. The sample records roughly 190,000 distinct CDR3 sequences, about 20% being singletons. Study-wide results and limits: Counts of expanded TCRs (at PT1) showed a positive correlation with patch test score.

Specimen: whole blood, collected in connection with sensitization to the hapten diphenylcyclopropenone (DPC). This chain links TRBV28 with TRBJ1-1; perhaps TRBD1 as D (5 bases). The TCR comes from a woman aged 45-65 years with alopecia areata. Some clones in this sample may be carry-over from other donors' samples. The CDR3 coding sequence is TGTGCCAGCAGTTTATCGCCACTACTGCAGGGCTTGAGCACTGAAGCTTTCTTT. Translation gives CASSLSPLLQGLSTEAFF. The complete variable domain, with remaining parts taken from reference TRBV28 and TRBJ1-1, reads DVKVTQSSRYLVKRTGEKVFLECVQDMDHENMFWYRQDPGLGLRLIYFSYDVKMKEKGDIPEGYSVSREKKERFSLILESASTNQTSMYLCASSLSPLLQGLSTEAFFGQGTRLTVV.